Sequencing of this T cell receptor (beta chain) was carried out in a study of OX40 agonist ivuxolimab in advanced cancers. The overall study: Checkpoint inhibitors had been given previously to about 40% of patients.

Assay: immunoSEQ multiplex PCR; the TCRdb copy retains only in-frame clones and omits some. The table includes 19,000 or so clones, over 65% detected once. As for this clone: The antigen is not known.

J gave up 4 bases and V 0 bases, and 5 bases lay outside the gene matches. Germline CDR1 and CDR2: LGHNA and YNFKEQ. The CDR3 is 16 amino acids. Study outcomes and limitations: The study did not work out the antigen specificity of the expanded peripheral T cells.

The TCR originated in an adult with an advanced solid tumor such as melanoma, head and neck, liver or kidney cancer. V and J are TRBV4-2 and TRBJ2-1; TRBD2 matches 8 bases. This material consisted of CD4+ or CD8+ T cells sorted from blood, taken in a trial of the OX40 agonist ivuxolimab. The CDR3 bases are TGTGCCAGCAGCCAAGATACTAGCGGCCAGTACAATGAGCAGTTCTTC. Translating gives CASSQDTSGQYNEQFF.